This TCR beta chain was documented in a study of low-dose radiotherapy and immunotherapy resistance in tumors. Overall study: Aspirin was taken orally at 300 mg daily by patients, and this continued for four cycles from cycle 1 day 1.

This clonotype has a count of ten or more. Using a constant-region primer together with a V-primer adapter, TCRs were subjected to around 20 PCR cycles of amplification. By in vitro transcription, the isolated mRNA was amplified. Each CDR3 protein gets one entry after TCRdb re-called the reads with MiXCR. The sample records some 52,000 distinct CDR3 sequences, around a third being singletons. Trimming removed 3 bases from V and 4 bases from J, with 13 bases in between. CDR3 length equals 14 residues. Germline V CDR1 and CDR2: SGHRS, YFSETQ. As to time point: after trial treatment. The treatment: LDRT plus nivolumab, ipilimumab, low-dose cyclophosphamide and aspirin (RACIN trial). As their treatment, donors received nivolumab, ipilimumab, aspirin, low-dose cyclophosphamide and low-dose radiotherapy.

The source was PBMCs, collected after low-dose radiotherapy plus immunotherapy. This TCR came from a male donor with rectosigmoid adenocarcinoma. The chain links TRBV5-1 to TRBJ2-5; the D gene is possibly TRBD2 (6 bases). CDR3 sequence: CASSSKAGRETQYF. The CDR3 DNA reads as TGCGCCAGCAGCTCCAAGGCGGGGAGAGAGACCCAGTACTTC.